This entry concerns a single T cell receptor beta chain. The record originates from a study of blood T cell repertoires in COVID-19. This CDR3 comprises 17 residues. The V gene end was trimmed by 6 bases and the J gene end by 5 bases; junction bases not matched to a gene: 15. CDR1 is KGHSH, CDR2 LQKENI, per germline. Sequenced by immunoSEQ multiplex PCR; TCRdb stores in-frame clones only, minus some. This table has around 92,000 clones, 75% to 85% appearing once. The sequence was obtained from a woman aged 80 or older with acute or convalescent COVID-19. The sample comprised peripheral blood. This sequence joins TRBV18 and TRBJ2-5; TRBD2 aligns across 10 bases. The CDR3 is CASSSAGGPMSLETQYF. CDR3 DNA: TGTGCCAGCTCGTCAGCGGGAGGGCCGATGTCGCTGGAGACCCAGTACTTC. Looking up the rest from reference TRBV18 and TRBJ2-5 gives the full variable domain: NAGVMQNPRHLVRRRGQEARLRCSPMKGHSHVYWYRQLPEEGLKFMVYLQKENIIDESGMPKERFSAEFPKEGPSILRIQQVVRGDSAAYFCASSSAGGPMSLETQYFGPGTRLLVL.